The 13 T cell receptor beta chains reported below all come from one sample, sequenced in a study of CD8+CD57+ T cells in acquired aplastic anemia. Investigators profiled TCR beta VDJ and CDR3 from genomic DNA template. TCRdb reanalysed the reads using MiXCR and keeps one entry per CDR3 protein. The sample lists 250,000 to 350,000 distinct CDR3 sequences, about 56% occurring once. Material for sequencing was sorted CD4+, CD8+, or CD8+CD57+ T cells (not recorded which) from PBMCs. The receptors shown here come from a human donor with severe aplastic anemia or a healthy control (not recorded which).

J is TRBJ1-1 and V is TRBV7-2; D gene unclear. Germline V gives CDR1 SGHTA, CDR2 FQGNSA. The length of the CDR3 is 10 residues. The ends were cut back, 1 base at V and 10 bases at J, with 4 bases in the middle. The CDR3 sequence is CASSLGTAFF. The CDR3 coding sequence is TGTGCCAGCAGCTTAGGGACAGCTTTCTTT.

The DNA for the CDR3 is TGTGCCAGCAGAGCTAGGACAGGGGGAGGCGGCTACACCTTC. This encodes CASRARTGGGGYTF. The J gene is TRBJ1-2, the V gene TRBV12-3 or TRBV12-4, with 10 positions matching TRBD1. Trimming at V came to 6 bases and at J to 8 bases, leaving 9 bases not matched to a gene. The length of the CDR3 is 14 residues.

The rearrangement uses TRBV7-9 and TRBJ1-1; maybe TRBD1 (6 bases). V shed 1 base and J shed 1 base, with 19 bases lying between them. The V gene's germline CDR1 is SEHNR and CDR2 FQNEAQ (reference sequence). The CDR3 length is 18 residues. The DNA of the CDR3 is TGTGCCAGCAGCTTAGGGCGTGGGGGGCAGGGGCCGAACACTGAAGCTTTCTTT. As protein: CASSLGRGGQGPNTEAFF.

The chain is built from TRBV7-2 and TRBJ1-1; tentatively, D is TRBD1 (6 bases). The germline V gene encodes CDR1 SGHTA and CDR2 FQGNSA. The V gene lost 4 bases and the J gene lost 1 base, with 16 bases spanning the gap. The length of the CDR3 is 16 residues. The CDR3 nucleotides read TGTGCCAGCAGCTCCCCTGGACAGCCCGGGAACACTGAAGCTTTCTTT. It codes for CASSSPGQPGNTEAFF.

This clonotype is a singleton in its sample. V usage is TRBV20-1 and J usage is TRBJ1-6; TRBD1 agrees at 7 bases. The CDR3 runs 15 residues. Trimming removed 3 bases from V and 7 bases from J; junction bases left unmatched: 9. Germline-derived CDR1 and CDR2 are DFQATT and SNEGSKA (reference sequence). CDR3 amino acids: CSASLTGSGNSPLHF. The DNA of the CDR3 is TGCAGTGCTAGCCTGACAGGGAGTGGCAATTCACCCCTCCACTTT.

CDR3 amino acids: CASSLSGGLETQYF. Here the CDR3 DNA reads TGTGCCAGCAGCTTAAGCGGGGGGTTAGAGACCCAGTACTTC. The rearrangement joins TRBV9 to TRBJ2-5, with 9 bases matching TRBD2. Germline lookup yields CDR1 SGDLS and CDR2 YYNGEE. There are 14 residues in the CDR3. The junction had 5 bases not matched to a gene; V was cut back by 4 bases and J by 4 bases.

In its sample, this clonotype was seen many times. The chain is built from TRBV24-1 and TRBJ2-1; weak D call: TRBD2 (6 bases). Germline V gene lookup returns CDR1 KGHDR and CDR2 SFDVKD. V dropped 0 bases and J dropped 0 bases, with 8 bases sitting between them. The CDR3 sequence is 16 residues long. The CDR3 region is CATSDLVGSSYNEQFF. The CDR3 DNA follows: TGTGCCACCAGTGATTTGGTCGGGAGCTCCTACAATGAGCAGTTCTTC.

This clonotype showed up just once. The chain couples TRBV9 to TRBJ2-5; D is perhaps TRBD1 or TRBD2 (5 bases each). Germline assignment: CDR1 SGDLS and CDR2 YYNGEE. The V end was cut by 2 bases, the J end by 3 bases, with 11 bases between. This CDR3 is built from 14 residues. The CDR3 bases are TGTGCCAGCAGCGTGGGGACCGGGAAAGAGACCCAGTACTTC. Its protein product is CASSVGTGKETQYF.

The chain employs TRBV20-1 and TRBJ2-7, with TRBD1 as a possible D gene (6 bases). Germline-derived CDR1 and CDR2 are DFQATT and SNEGSKA (reference sequence). The CDR3 has 12 residues. V was pared by 5 bases and J by 6 bases, with 14 bases between. The CDR3 nucleotides are TGCAGTGCTGCGCAGGGGAAACCCGAGCAGTACTTC. Protein sequence: CSAAQGKPEQYF.

This sequence joins TRBV5-1 and TRBJ2-6; no firm D call. V lost 0 bases to trimming and J lost 2 bases, with 12 bases between them. The CDR3 sequence is 17 residues long. Germline V lookup: CDR1 SGHRS, CDR2 YFSETQ. The CDR3 here is CASSLARALPGANVLTF. The CDR3 DNA follows: TGCGCCAGCAGCTTGGCTCGAGCTCTCCCTGGGGCCAACGTCCTGACTTTC.

V and J are TRBV7-4 and TRBJ1-5, with TRBD1 as a possible D gene (5 bases). V was clipped by 5 bases and J by 6 bases, with 14 bases between them. This CDR3 spans 14 amino acids. The germline V gene encodes CDR1 SGHVT and CDR2 SQSDAQ. CDR3: CASSPPGGTQPQHF. DNA of the CDR3: TGTGCCAGCAGCCCCCCCGGGGGGACTCAGCCCCAGCATTTT.

The table lists this clonotype with a few counts. The chain recombines TRBV2 with TRBJ1-6; TRBD1 agrees at 8 bases. This CDR3 is 15 amino acids long. J gave up 14 bases and V 4 bases, and 13 bases lay outside the gene matches. The germline CDR1 and CDR2 sequences are SNHLY and FYNNEI. CDR3 amino acids: CASSVRGQVRITLHF. The CDR3 DNA follows: TGTGCCAGCAGTGTGAGGGGACAGGTGCGGATCACCCTCCACTTT.

This clonotype was counted a single time. The chain is built from TRBV5-1 and TRBJ2-2; 9 bases fit TRBD2. This CDR3 has 16 residues. In germline, CDR1 is SGHRS, CDR2 YFSETQ. V gave up 1 base and J gave up 2 bases; unmatched junction bases: 3. CDR3: CASSLSGTSNTGELFF. CDR3 sequence (DNA): TGCGCCAGCAGCTTGTCCGGGACTAGCAACACCGGGGAGCTGTTTTTT.